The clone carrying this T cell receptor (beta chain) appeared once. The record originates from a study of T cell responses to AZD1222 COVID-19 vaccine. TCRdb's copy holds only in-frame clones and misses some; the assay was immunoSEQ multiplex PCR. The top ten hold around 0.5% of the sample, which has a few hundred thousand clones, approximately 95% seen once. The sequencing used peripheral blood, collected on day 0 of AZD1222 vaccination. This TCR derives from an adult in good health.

The CDR3: CASRRQGGTEAFF. As DNA, the CDR3 is TGTGCCAGTAGGCGACAGGGTGGCACTGAAGCTTTCTTT. V is TRBV19 and J is TRBJ1-1; 7 bases agree with TRBD1. V shed 6 bases, J shed 4 bases, and the junction held 5 bases outside the gene matches. Looked up from germline, CDR1 is LNHDA and CDR2 is SQIVND (reference sequence). CDR3 length: 13 residues.